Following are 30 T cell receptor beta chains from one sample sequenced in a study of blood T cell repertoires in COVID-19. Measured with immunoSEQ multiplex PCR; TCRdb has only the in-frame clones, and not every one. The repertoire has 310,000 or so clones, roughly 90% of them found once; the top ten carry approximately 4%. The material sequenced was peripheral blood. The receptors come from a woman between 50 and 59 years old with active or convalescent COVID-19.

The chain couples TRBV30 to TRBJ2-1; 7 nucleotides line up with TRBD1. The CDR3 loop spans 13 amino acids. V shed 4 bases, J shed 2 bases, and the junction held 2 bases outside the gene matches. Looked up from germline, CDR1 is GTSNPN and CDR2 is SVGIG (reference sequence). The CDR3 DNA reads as TGTGCCTGGAACAGGGGAGCCTACAATGAGCAGTTCTTC. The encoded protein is CAWNRGAYNEQFF.

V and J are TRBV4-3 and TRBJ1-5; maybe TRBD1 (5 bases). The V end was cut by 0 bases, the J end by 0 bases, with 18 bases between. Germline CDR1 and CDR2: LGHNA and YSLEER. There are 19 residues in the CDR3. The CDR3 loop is CASSQDYRGGAHSNQPQHF. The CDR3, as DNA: TGCGCCAGCAGCCAAGATTATCGGGGAGGGGCGCATAGCAATCAGCCCCAGCATTTT.

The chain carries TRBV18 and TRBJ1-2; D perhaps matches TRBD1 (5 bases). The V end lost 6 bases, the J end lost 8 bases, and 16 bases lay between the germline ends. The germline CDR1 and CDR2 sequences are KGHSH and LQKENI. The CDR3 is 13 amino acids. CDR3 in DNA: TGTGCCAGCTCGCAGGGCGCGGGGAACGGCTACACCTTC. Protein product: CASSQGAGNGYTF.

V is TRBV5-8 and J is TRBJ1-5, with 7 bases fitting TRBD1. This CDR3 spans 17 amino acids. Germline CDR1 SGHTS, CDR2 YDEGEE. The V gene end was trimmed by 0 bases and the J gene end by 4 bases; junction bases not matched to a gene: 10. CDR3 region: CASSLGQGIPKNQPQHF. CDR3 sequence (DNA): TGTGCCAGCAGCTTGGGACAGGGTATACCCAAGAATCAGCCCCAGCATTTT.

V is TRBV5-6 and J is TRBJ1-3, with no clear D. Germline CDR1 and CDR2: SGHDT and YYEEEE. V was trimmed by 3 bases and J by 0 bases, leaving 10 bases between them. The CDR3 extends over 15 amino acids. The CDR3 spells CASSYLESSGNTIYF. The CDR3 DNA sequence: TGTGCCAGCAGCTACCTAGAGAGCTCTGGAAACACCATATATTTT.

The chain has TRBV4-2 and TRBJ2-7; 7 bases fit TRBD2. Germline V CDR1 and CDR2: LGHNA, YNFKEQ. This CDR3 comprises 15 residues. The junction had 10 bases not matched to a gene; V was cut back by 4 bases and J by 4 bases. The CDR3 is CASSPRPSGGYEQYF. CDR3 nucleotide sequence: TGTGCCAGCAGCCCACGCCCGTCGGGGGGTTACGAGCAGTACTTC.

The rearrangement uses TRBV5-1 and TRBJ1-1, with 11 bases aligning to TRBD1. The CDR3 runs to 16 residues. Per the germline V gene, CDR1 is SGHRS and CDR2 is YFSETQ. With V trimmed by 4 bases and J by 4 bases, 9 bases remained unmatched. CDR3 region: CASSRRTGGRGTEAFF. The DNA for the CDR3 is TGCGCCAGCAGCCGACGGACAGGGGGCAGGGGCACTGAAGCTTTCTTT.

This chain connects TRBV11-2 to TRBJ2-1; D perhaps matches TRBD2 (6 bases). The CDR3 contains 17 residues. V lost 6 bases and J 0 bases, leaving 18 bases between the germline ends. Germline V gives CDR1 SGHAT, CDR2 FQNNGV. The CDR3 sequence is CASRRNWDFSSYNEQFF. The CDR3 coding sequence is TGTGCCAGCAGGCGAAATTGGGACTTTAGCTCCTACAATGAGCAGTTCTTC.

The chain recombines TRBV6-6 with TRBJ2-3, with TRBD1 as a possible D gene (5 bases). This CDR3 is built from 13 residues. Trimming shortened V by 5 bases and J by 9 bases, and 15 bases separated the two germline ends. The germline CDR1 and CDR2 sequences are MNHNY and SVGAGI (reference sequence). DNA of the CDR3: TGTGCCAGCAGTCCCGCCAGGGAATCCACGCAGTATTTT. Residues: CASSPARESTQYF.

CDR3 loop: CASSASGIWGSPLHF. CDR3 DNA: TGTGCCAGCAGCGCCTCCGGGATCTGGGGTTCACCCCTCCACTTT. This chain joins TRBV9 and TRBJ1-6; D remains unclear. There are 15 residues in the CDR3. Deletions cut 3 bases from V and 9 bases from J, with 16 bases between. Germline V gene data show CDR1 as SGDLS and CDR2 as YYNGEE.

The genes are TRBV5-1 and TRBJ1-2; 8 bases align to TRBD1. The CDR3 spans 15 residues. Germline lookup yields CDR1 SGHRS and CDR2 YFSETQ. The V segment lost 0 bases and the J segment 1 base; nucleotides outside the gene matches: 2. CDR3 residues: CASSLDTGGNYGYTF. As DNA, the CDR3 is TGCGCCAGCAGCTTGGATACAGGGGGTAACTATGGCTACACCTTC.

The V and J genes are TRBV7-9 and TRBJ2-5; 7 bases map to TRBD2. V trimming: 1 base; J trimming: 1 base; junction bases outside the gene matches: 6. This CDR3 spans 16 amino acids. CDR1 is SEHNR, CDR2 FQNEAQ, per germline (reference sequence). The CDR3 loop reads CASSLGLAGSQETQYF. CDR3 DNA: TGTGCCAGCAGCTTAGGTTTAGCGGGTTCCCAAGAGACCCAGTACTTC.

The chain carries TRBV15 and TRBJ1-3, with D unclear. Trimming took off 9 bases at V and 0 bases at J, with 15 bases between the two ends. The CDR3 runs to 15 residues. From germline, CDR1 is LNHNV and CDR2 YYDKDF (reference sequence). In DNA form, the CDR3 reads TGTGCCACGGGTCTTTCTTCTAGCTCTGGAAACACCATATATTTT. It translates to CATGLSSSSGNTIYF.

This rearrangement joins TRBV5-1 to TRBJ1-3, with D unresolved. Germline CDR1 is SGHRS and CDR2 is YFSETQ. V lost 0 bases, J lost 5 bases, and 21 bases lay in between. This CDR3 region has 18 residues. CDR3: CASSLGGLTPSIRNTIYF. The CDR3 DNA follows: TGCGCCAGCAGCTTGGGTGGACTAACCCCGTCGATAAGAAACACCATATATTTT.

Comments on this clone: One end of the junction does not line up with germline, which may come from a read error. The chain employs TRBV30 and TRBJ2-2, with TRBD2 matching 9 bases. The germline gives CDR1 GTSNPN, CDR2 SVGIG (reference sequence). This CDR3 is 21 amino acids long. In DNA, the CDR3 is TGTGCCTGGAGTGTACCCAATCGAATGGGAGTAGCGGGAGTTAACAACGGGGAGCTGTTTTTT. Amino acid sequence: CAWSVPNRMGVAGVNNGELFF.

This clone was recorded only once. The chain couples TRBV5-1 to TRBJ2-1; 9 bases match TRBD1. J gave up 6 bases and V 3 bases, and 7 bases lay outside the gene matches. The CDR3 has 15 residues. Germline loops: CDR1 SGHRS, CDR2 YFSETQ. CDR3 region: CASSSLQGASNEQFF. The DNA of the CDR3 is TGCGCCAGCAGCTCCCTACAGGGGGCAAGCAATGAGCAGTTCTTC.

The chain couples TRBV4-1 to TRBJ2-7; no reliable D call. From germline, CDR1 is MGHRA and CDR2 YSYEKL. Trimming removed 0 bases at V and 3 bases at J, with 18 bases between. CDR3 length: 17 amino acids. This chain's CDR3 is CASSQDWAGSTFYEQYF. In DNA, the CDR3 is TGCGCCAGCAGCCAAGATTGGGCAGGATCAACATTCTACGAGCAGTACTTC.

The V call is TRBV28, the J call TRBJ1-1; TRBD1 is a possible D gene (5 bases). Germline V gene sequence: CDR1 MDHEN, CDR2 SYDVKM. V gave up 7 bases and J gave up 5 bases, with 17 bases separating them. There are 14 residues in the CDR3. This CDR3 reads CASKGGRGRTEAFF. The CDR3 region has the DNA TGTGCCAGCAAAGGCGGGAGGGGTCGTACTGAAGCTTTCTTT.

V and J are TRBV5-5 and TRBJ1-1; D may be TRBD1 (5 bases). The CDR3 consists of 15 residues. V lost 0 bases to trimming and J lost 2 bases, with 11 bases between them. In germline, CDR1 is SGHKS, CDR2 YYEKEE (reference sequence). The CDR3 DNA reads TGTGCCAGCAGCTTGGAAGGGACTTCAAACACTGAAGCTTTCTTT. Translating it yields CASSLEGTSNTEAFF. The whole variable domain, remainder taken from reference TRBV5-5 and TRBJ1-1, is DAGVTQSPTHLIKTRGQQVTLRCSPISGHKSVSWYQQVLGQGPQFIFQYYEKEERGRGNFPDRFSARQFPNYSSELNVNALLLGDSALYLCASSLEGTSNTEAFFGQGTRLTVV.

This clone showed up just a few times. The CDR3: CASRTPGTYGYTF. CDR3 in DNA: TGTGCCAGCAGAACGCCGGGAACCTATGGCTACACCTTC. The V and J genes are TRBV6-5 and TRBJ1-2, with D unresolved. The CDR3 is made up of 13 amino acids. Germline V gives CDR1 MNHEY, CDR2 SVGAGI. Deletions cut 6 bases from V and 4 bases from J, with 12 bases between.

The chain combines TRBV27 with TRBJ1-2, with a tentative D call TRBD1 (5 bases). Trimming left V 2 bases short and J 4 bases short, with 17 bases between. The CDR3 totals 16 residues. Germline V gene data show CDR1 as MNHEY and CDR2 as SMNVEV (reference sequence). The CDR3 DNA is TGTGCCAGCAGTTTACCTATACTCCGGGACTCCTATGGCTACACCTTC. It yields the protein CASSLPILRDSYGYTF.

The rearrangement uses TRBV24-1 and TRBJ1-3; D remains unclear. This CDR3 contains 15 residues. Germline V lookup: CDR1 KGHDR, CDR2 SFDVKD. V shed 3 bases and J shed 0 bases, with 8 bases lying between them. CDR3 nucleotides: TGTGCCACCAGTGATGGACTCAACTCTGGAAACACCATATATTTT. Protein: CATSDGLNSGNTIYF.

CDR3 sequence (DNA): TGTGCCAGCAGTTTACAGACAGATGGCTACACCTTC. It yields the protein CASSLQTDGYTF. The chain is built from TRBV28 and TRBJ1-2; D may be TRBD1 (5 bases). V was shortened by 2 bases and J by 6 bases, with 7 bases between the two germline ends. The CDR3 is 12 residues long. The germline CDR1 and CDR2 sequences are MDHEN and SYDVKM.

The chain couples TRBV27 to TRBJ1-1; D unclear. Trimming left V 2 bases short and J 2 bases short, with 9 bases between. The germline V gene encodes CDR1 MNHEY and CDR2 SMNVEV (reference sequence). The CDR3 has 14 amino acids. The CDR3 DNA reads TGTGCCAGCAGTTTAACAGTCATCAACACTGAAGCTTTCTTT. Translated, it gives CASSLTVINTEAFF.

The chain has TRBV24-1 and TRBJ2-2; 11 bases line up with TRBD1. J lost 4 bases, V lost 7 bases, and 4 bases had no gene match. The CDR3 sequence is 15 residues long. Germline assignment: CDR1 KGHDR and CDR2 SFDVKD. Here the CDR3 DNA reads TGTGCCACCAGGAGGGGACAGGGGGTCACCGGGGAGCTGTTTTTT. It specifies CATRRGQGVTGELFF.

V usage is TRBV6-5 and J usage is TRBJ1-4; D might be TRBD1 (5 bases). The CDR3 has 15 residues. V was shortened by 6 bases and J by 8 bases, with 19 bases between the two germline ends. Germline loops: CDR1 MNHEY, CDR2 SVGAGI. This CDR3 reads CASRGGGAVGEKLFF. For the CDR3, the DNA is TGTGCCAGCAGAGGAGGAGGGGCGGTTGGGGAAAAACTGTTTTTT.

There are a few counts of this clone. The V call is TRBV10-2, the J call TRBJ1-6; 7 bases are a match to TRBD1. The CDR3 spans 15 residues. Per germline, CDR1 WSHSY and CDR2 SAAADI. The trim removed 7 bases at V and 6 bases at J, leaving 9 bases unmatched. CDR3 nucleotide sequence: TGCGCCAGCATGAAGGGACAGTATATTAATTCACCCCTCCACTTT. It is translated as CASMKGQYINSPLHF.

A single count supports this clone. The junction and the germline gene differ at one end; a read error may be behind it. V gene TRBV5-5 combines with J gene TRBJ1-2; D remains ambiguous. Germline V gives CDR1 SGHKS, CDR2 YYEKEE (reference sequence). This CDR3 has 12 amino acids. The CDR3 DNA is TGTGCCAGCTTATCGCCGGAGTATGACTACACCTTC. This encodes CASLSPEYDYTF. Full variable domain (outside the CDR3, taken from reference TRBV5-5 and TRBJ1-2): DAGVTQSPTHLIKTRGQQVTLRCSPISGHKSVSWYQQVLGQGPQFIFQYYEKEERGRGNFPDRFSARQFPNYSSELNVNALLLGDSALYLCASLSPEYDYTFGSGTRLTVV.

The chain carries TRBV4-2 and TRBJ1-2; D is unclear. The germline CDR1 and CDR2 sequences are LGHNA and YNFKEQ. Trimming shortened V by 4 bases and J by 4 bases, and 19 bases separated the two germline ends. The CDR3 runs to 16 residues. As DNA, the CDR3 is TGTGCCAGCAGCCTCGGGTTTCGAACCCCCTTCTATGGCTACACCTTC. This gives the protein CASSLGFRTPFYGYTF.

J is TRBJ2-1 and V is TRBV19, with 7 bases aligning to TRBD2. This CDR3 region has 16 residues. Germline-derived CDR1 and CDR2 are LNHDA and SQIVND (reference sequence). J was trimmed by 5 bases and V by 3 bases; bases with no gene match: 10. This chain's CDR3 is CASSIGGFLSNNEQFF. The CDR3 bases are TGTGCCAGTAGTATCGGGGGGTTTCTTTCCAACAATGAGCAGTTCTTC.